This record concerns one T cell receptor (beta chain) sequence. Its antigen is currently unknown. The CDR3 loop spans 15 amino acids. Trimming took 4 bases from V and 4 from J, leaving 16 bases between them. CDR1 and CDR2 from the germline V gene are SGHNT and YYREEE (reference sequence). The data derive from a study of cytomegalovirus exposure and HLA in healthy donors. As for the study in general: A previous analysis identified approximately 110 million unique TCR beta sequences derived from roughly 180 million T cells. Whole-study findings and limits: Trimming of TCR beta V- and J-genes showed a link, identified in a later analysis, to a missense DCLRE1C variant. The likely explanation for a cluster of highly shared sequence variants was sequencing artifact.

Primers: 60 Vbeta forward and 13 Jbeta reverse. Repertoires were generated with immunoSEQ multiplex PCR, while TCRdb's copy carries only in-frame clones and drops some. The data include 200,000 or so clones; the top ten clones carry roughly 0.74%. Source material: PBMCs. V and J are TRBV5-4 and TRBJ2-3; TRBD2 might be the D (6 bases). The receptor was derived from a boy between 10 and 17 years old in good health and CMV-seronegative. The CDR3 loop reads CASSPGDSWADTQYF. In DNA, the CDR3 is TGTGCCAGCAGCCCTGGGGACTCATGGGCAGATACGCAGTATTTT.